This passage covers 21 T cell receptor beta chains from one sample sequenced in a study of T cell responses to AZD1222 COVID-19 vaccine. Sequenced by immunoSEQ multiplex PCR; TCRdb stores in-frame clones only, minus some. The profile covers around 140,000 clones, with approximately 91% appearing a single time and around 5.9% taken by the ten largest. The input for sequencing was peripheral blood, taken on day 0 of AZD1222 vaccination. The receptors come from an adult in good health.

CDR3 DNA sequence: TGTGCCAGCAGTTTATCTATTGGACTCAACTACGAGCAGTACTTC. Encoded protein: CASSLSIGLNYEQYF. This chain links TRBV27 with TRBJ2-7, with TRBD2 as a possible D gene (5 bases). The CDR3 totals 15 residues. The germline gives CDR1 MNHEY, CDR2 SMNVEV (reference sequence). Trimming removed 0 bases from V and 3 bases from J, with 12 bases in between.

The chain employs TRBV12-3 or TRBV12-4 and TRBJ2-3; no clear D. V lost 6 bases to trimming and J lost 4 bases, with 8 bases between them. CDR3 length: 12 residues. The CDR3 sequence: CASSPLPDTQYF. DNA of the CDR3: TGTGCCAGCAGCCCCCTCCCAGATACGCAGTATTTT.

The genes are TRBV7-2 and TRBJ2-2; D gene uncertain. This CDR3 region has 14 residues. Germline V gene data show CDR1 as SGHTA and CDR2 as FQGNSA. V lost 4 bases to trimming and J lost 4 bases, with 10 bases between them. CDR3 region: CASSSRRVTGELFF. The CDR3 DNA follows: TGTGCCAGCAGCTCCCGCCGCGTCACCGGGGAGCTGTTTTTT.

This clone was picked up a small number of times. J is TRBJ1-2 and V is TRBV4-3; 8 bases are shared with TRBD1. The germline gives CDR1 LGHNA, CDR2 YSLEER. The CDR3 spans 13 residues. J gave up 8 bases and V 4 bases, and 6 bases lay outside the gene matches. CDR3 nucleotide sequence: TGCGCCAGCAGCCCCCAGGGGGCGTGGGGCTACACCTTC. Protein product: CASSPQGAWGYTF.

V usage is TRBV7-8 and J usage is TRBJ1-1; no firm D call. CDR3 size: 12 residues. Trimming shortened V by 3 bases and J by 8 bases, and 10 bases separated the two germline ends. Per germline, CDR1 SGHVS and CDR2 FQNEAQ. The CDR3 spells CASSLGTWEAFF. CDR3 nucleotides: TGTGCCAGCAGCTTGGGTACGTGGGAAGCTTTCTTT.

The chain links TRBV7-9 to TRBJ2-5; D is undetermined. This CDR3 region has 15 residues. Germline CDR1 and CDR2: SEHNR and FQNEAQ (reference sequence). The V end was cut by 3 bases, the J end by 3 bases, with 14 bases between. CDR3 nucleotides: TGTGCCAGCAGCTTGGGTCCGGAAAGTAAAGAGACCCAGTACTTC. This gives the protein CASSLGPESKETQYF.

The chain recombines TRBV28 with TRBJ2-7, with no clear D. Trimming shortened V by 3 bases and J by 6 bases, and 12 bases separated the two germline ends. The CDR3 has 13 amino acids. Germline V gene lookup returns CDR1 MDHEN and CDR2 SYDVKM. The CDR3 loop is CASSFSASTEQYF. The CDR3 coding sequence is TGTGCCAGCAGTTTTTCGGCTAGTACCGAGCAGTACTTC. Full variable domain (outside the CDR3, taken from reference TRBV28 and TRBJ2-7): DVKVTQSSRYLVKRTGEKVFLECVQDMDHENMFWYRQDPGLGLRLIYFSYDVKMKEKGDIPEGYSVSREKKERFSLILESASTNQTSMYLCASSFSASTEQYFGPGTRLTVT.

This clone appeared once. V gene TRBV6-5 combines with J gene TRBJ1-5, with a weak D call TRBD1 (6 bases). This CDR3 is built from 15 residues. V was trimmed by 6 bases and J by 0 bases, leaving 12 bases between them. CDR1 is MNHEY, CDR2 SVGAGI, per germline. CDR3 sequence (DNA): TGTGCCAGCAGCAAGACAGGTTATAGCAATCAGCCCCAGCATTTT. It specifies CASSKTGYSNQPQHF.

The genes are TRBV27 and TRBJ1-1, with no clear D. The CDR3 covers 14 residues. Trimming stripped 7 bases from V and 0 bases from J, with 12 bases between. Germline V CDR1 and CDR2: MNHEY, SMNVEV (reference sequence). The CDR3 region is CASKFRGMNTEAFF. The CDR3 DNA reads TGTGCCAGCAAATTTCGAGGAATGAACACTGAAGCTTTCTTT.

V gene TRBV4-1 combines with J gene TRBJ2-7; D possibly uses TRBD1 or TRBD2 (5 bases each). Trimming pared 2 bases from V and 2 bases from J, leaving 22 bases between. CDR3 length equals 18 residues. CDR1 and CDR2 (germline): MGHRA, YSYEKL. In DNA form, the CDR3 reads TGCGCCAGCAGCCAAACCGGGACGGACACGGGACGGGCCTACGAGCAGTACTTC. Protein: CASSQTGTDTGRAYEQYF.

V usage is TRBV5-1 and J usage is TRBJ2-7; D possibly corresponds to TRBD1 (6 bases). The CDR3 is 15 residues long. Germline V gives CDR1 SGHRS, CDR2 YFSETQ. Trimming removed 2 bases from V and 0 bases from J, with 12 bases in between. CDR3 bases: TGCGCCAGCAGCTTCGTCCGGGACAACTCCTACGAGCAGTACTTC. This encodes CASSFVRDNSYEQYF.

This chain links TRBV7-2 with TRBJ2-1, with 13 bases lining up with TRBD2. V was pared by 4 bases and J by 4 bases, with 1 base of the junction left unmatched. The germline V gene has CDR1 SGHTA and CDR2 FQGNSA. The length of the CDR3 is 15 residues. The CDR3 reads CASSSGLAGYNEQFF. As DNA, the CDR3 is TGTGCCAGCAGCTCGGGACTAGCGGGGTACAATGAGCAGTTCTTC. Combining the CDR3 with reference TRBV7-2 and TRBJ2-1 gives the whole variable domain GAGVSQSPSNKVTEKGKDVELRCDPISGHTALYWYRQSLGQGLEFLIYFQGNSAPDKSGLPSDRFSAERTGGSVSTLTIQRTQQEDSAVYLCASSSGLAGYNEQFFGPGTRLTVL.

The V and J genes are TRBV6-4 and TRBJ2-3; maybe TRBD2 (7 bases). Germline-derived CDR1 and CDR2 are MRHNA and SNTAGT. Trimming stripped 6 bases from V and 1 base from J, with 14 bases between. The CDR3 is made up of 15 amino acids. The CDR3 loop reads CASSSEGGGTDTQYF. The CDR3 nucleotides read TGTGCCAGCAGCTCGGAGGGGGGGGGCACAGATACGCAGTATTTT.

The rearrangement links TRBV2 to TRBJ2-2, with D perhaps TRBD1 or TRBD2 (5 bases each). Germline-derived CDR1 and CDR2 are SNHLY and FYNNEI. The V end was cut by 8 bases, the J end by 0 bases, with 10 bases between. The CDR3 spans 14 residues. This CDR3 is CASGGDANTGELFF. CDR3 DNA: TGTGCCAGCGGGGGTGATGCGAACACCGGGGAGCTGTTTTTT.

This clone was seen a handful of times. This chain links TRBV6-6 with TRBJ1-3, with 9 bases fitting TRBD1. Trimming took 5 bases from V and 0 from J; bases not matched to a gene: 8. This CDR3 comprises 17 residues. CDR1 is MNHNY and CDR2 is SVGAGI in the germline V gene (reference sequence). The CDR3 DNA sequence: TGTGCCAGCAGTCCCCGGACAGGGGTCCTCTCTGGAAACACCATATATTTT. Protein: CASSPRTGVLSGNTIYF.

The V call is TRBV6-5, the J call TRBJ1-1; 9 positions agree with TRBD1. V gave up 6 bases and J gave up 4 bases; unmatched junction bases: 6. Per germline, CDR1 MNHEY and CDR2 SVGAGI. The CDR3 length is 14 residues. This chain's CDR3 is CASRTGQGGTEAFF. As DNA, the CDR3 is TGTGCCAGCAGAACGGGACAGGGTGGCACTGAAGCTTTCTTT.

This clone has just a few counts. The V gene is TRBV18, the J gene TRBJ2-7, with unresolved D. The CDR3 runs to 14 residues. The V gene's germline CDR1 is KGHSH and CDR2 LQKENI. V was shortened by 2 bases and J by 0 bases, with 8 bases between the two germline ends. CDR3 in DNA: TGTGCCAGCTCACCAATTGCCAGCTCCTACGAGCAGTACTTC. Amino acids: CASSPIASSYEQYF.

V and J are TRBV12-5 and TRBJ2-3; 9 nucleotides agree with TRBD2. The CDR3 is 18 residues long. Germline V gives CDR1 LGHNT, CDR2 FRNRAP. Trimming cost V 0 bases and J 9 bases; bases outside gene matches: 16. CDR3 nucleotides: TGTGCTAGTGGTTTGGTACGCCTTAGCGGGGGAGATCGTAGGACGCAGTATTTT. This codes for CASGLVRLSGGDRRTQYF.

The CDR3 DNA is TGTGCCAGCTCACCAGATAAACAGAAAGATCAGTACTTC. As protein: CASSPDKQKDQYF. The rearrangement joins TRBV18 to TRBJ2-7; D gene uncertain. CDR1 KGHSH and CDR2 LQKENI come from the germline V gene. The CDR3 is 13 amino acids. V dropped 2 bases and J dropped 10 bases, with 15 bases sitting between them.

V and J are TRBV5-1 and TRBJ2-3, with D unresolved. The CDR3 consists of 14 residues. Germline loops: CDR1 SGHRS, CDR2 YFSETQ. Trimming pared 4 bases from V and 0 bases from J, leaving 9 bases between. CDR3 sequence (DNA): TGCGCCAGCAGCCCTGAACAGAGCACAGATACGCAGTATTTT. Its translation is CASSPEQSTDTQYF.

The chain uses TRBV19 and TRBJ2-7; TRBD1 agrees at 8 bases. CDR1 is LNHDA and CDR2 is SQIVND in the germline V gene (reference sequence). The CDR3 spans 14 residues. V was pared by 3 bases and J by 4 bases, with 5 bases of the junction left unmatched. The CDR3 region is CASSIRTGRYEQYF. In nucleotides, the CDR3 is TGTGCCAGTAGTATTCGGACAGGGCGGTACGAGCAGTACTTC.